This TCR beta chain was found in a study of OX40 agonist ivuxolimab in advanced cancers. The study's findings and limits: Some nonresponders likewise displayed low normalized T-cell clonal expansion. Among the lowest peripheral clonal expansion occurred in 0.1-3.0 mg/kg partial responders.

The table came from immunoSEQ multiplex PCR; TCRdb's copy has only in-frame clones and leaves some out. Among over 65,000 clones, more than 70% were seen once, and the ten largest hold roughly 6%. The CDR3 is 12 residues long. V shed 3 bases and J shed 4 bases, with 8 bases lying between them. Germline values: CDR1 GTSNPN, CDR2 SVGIG (reference sequence). As regards this clone: The antigen is undetermined.

The sequencing used CD4+ or CD8+ T cells sorted from blood, collected in a trial of the OX40 agonist ivuxolimab. V gene TRBV30 combines with J gene TRBJ2-3; D not resolved. The clonotype was recovered from an adult with an advanced solid tumor such as melanoma, head and neck, liver or kidney cancer. The CDR3 DNA sequence: TGTGCCTGGAGCAGGTCCTCAGATACGCAGTATTTT. This translates into CAWSRSSDTQYF.